The present TCR beta chain was sequenced within a study of blood T cells in healthy people across ages. The CDR3 contains 14 residues. The trim removed 1 base at V and 4 bases at J, leaving 5 bases unmatched. CDR1 and CDR2 (germline): SQVTM, ANQGSEA. This clonotype was counted only a few times. Its specificity is not known. A second PCR, run for about 6 to 11 cycles, used a sample-barcoded 5' primer plus a J-beta primer mix. Every cDNA molecule carried a tag from a template-switch adaptor bearing 12 random nucleotides. TCRdb independently ran MiXCR on the 5' RACE reads; one entry per CDR3 protein. The sample carries 550,000 to 750,000 distinct CDR3 sequences, under 25% recorded once. The study, taken as a whole, reports: Older age coincided with a roughly linear decline in TCR beta diversity per million T cells.

The rearrangement uses TRBV29-1 and TRBJ1-1; 8 nucleotides match TRBD1. The sample was blood. This clonotype was obtained from a man aged 65-85 years in good health. The CDR3 loop reads CSVEGWQGATEAFF. CDR3 sequence (DNA): TGCAGCGTTGAAGGTTGGCAGGGGGCCACTGAAGCTTTCTTT.